A selection of T cell receptor beta chains follows, all from one sample in a study of blood T cells in healthy people across ages. From the 5' RACE reads, TCRdb called clonotypes with MiXCR, one entry per CDR3 protein. Of about 680,000 distinct CDR3 sequences in the sample, about 52% are singletons; the top ten hold roughly 34%. The sequencing input was blood. The receptors shown here come from an older woman in good health. Each CDR3 is given with its conserved first and last residue. The D gene is left open where the match is weak. Expanded clones get a size class; other rows say once, few or many, or leave the size out.

CDR3 protein: CASSLSGERIFYEQYF
CDR3 DNA: TGTGCCAGCAGTTTAAGTGGAGAGCGGATCTTTTACGAGCAGTACTTC
clone size: NA
J gene: TRBJ2-7
D gene: NA
V gene: TRBV28

CDR3 protein: CSARKLGGFQETQYF
CDR3 DNA: TGCAGTGCTAGGAAGTTGGGGGGATTCCAAGAGACCCAGTACTTC
clone size: few
J gene: TRBJ2-5
D gene: NA
V gene: TRBV20-1

CDR3 protein: CATSDFTSGGTDTQYF
CDR3 DNA: TGTGCCACCAGTGATTTTACTAGCGGGGGGACCGATACGCAGTATTTT
clone size: few
J gene: TRBJ2-3
D gene: TRBD2
V gene: TRBV24-1

CDR3 protein: CASRNSGSTDTQYF
CDR3 DNA: TGCGCCAGCAGGAATAGCGGGAGCACAGATACGCAGTATTTT
clone size: NA
J gene: TRBJ2-3
D gene: TRBD2
V gene: TRBV5-1

CDR3 protein: CASGTGSSYNEQFF
CDR3 DNA: TGTGCCAGCGGCACAGGGAGCTCCTACAATGAGCAGTTCTTC
clone size: NA
J gene: TRBJ2-1
D gene: NA
V gene: TRBV27

CDR3 protein: CSAPPLAGGRYEQYF
CDR3 DNA: TGCAGTGCTCCCCCACTAGCGGGAGGAAGGTACGAGCAGTACTTC
clone size: few
J gene: TRBJ2-7
D gene: TRBD2
V gene: TRBV20-1

CDR3 protein: CASSLLLDSYEQYF
CDR3 DNA: TGTGCCAGCAGCCTCTTACTAGATTCCTACGAGCAGTACTTC
clone size: few
J gene: TRBJ2-7
D gene: NA
V gene: TRBV7-9

CDR3 protein: CSASPQGSANEKLFF
CDR3 DNA: TGCAGTGCTAGTCCCCAGGGGTCGGCTAATGAAAAACTGTTTTTT
clone size: NA
J gene: TRBJ1-4
D gene: NA
V gene: TRBV20-1

CDR3 protein: CASSFLQGRDGYTF
CDR3 DNA: TGTGCCAGCAGCTTCCTACAGGGGAGGGATGGCTACACCTTC
clone size: once
J gene: TRBJ1-2
D gene: TRBD1
V gene: TRBV7-8

CDR3 protein: CASSDTGEQPQHF
CDR3 DNA: TGTGCCAGCAGTGATACAGGGGAACAGCCCCAGCATTTT
clone size: NA
J gene: TRBJ1-5
D gene: TRBD1
V gene: TRBV2

CDR3 protein: CASSLGQGPFNEQFF
CDR3 DNA: TGTGCCAGCAGCTTGGGACAGGGGCCCTTTAATGAGCAGTTCTTC
clone size: few
J gene: TRBJ2-1
D gene: TRBD1
V gene: TRBV11-2

CDR3 protein: CASGQLSRQYF
CDR3 DNA: TGTGCCAGCGGACAGTTGAGTCGGCAGTATTTT
clone size: NA
J gene: TRBJ2-3
D gene: NA
V gene: TRBV2

CDR3 protein: CASSYRLAAYNEQFF
CDR3 DNA: TGTGCCAGCAGTTACCGACTAGCGGCCTACAATGAGCAGTTCTTC
clone size: few
J gene: TRBJ2-1
D gene: TRBD2
V gene: TRBV7-2

CDR3 protein: CASSQPPSGSGDTQYF
CDR3 DNA: TGTGCCAGCAGCCAACCTCCTAGCGGGAGTGGGGATACGCAGTATTTT
clone size: few
J gene: TRBJ2-3
D gene: TRBD2
V gene: TRBV7-9

CDR3 protein: CASSHGQPGYTF
CDR3 DNA: TGTGCCAGCAGTCATGGACAGCCTGGCTACACCTTC
clone size: few
J gene: TRBJ1-2
D gene: NA
V gene: TRBV6-2/TRBV6-3

CDR3 protein: CASSPNAGASYEQYF
CDR3 DNA: TGCGCCAGCAGCCCAAATGCGGGAGCATCCTACGAGCAGTACTTC
clone size: few
J gene: TRBJ2-7
D gene: TRBD2
V gene: TRBV4-3

CDR3 protein: CASRKNGGYTF
CDR3 DNA: TGTGCCAGCAGGAAAAACGGTGGCTACACCTTC
clone size: few
J gene: TRBJ1-2
D gene: NA
V gene: TRBV25-1

CDR3 protein: CASSQDVEAGVTDTQYF
CDR3 DNA: TGTGCCAGCAGCCAAGATGTGGAAGCGGGAGTCACAGATACGCAGTATTTT
clone size: few
J gene: TRBJ2-3
D gene: TRBD2
V gene: TRBV3-1

CDR3 protein: CASSQRGSAGYGYTF
CDR3 DNA: TGTGCCAGCAGCCAGAGGGGGTCGGCAGGCTATGGCTACACCTTC
clone size: few
J gene: TRBJ1-2
D gene: NA
V gene: TRBV7-9

CDR3 protein: CASSLGTPTKETQYF
CDR3 DNA: TGTGCCAGCAGCCTCGGGACCCCAACGAAGGAGACCCAGTACTTC
clone size: NA
J gene: TRBJ2-5
D gene: NA
V gene: TRBV7-2

CDR3 protein: CASSLGREQEGYTF
CDR3 DNA: TGTGCCAGCAGCTTAGGGAGAGAACAGGAGGGCTACACCTTC
clone size: few
J gene: TRBJ1-2
D gene: NA
V gene: TRBV7-9

CDR3 protein: CSAEREDRGSNYGYTF
CDR3 DNA: TGCAGTGCGGAGAGAGAGGACAGGGGTTCTAACTATGGCTACACCTTC
clone size: NA
J gene: TRBJ1-2
D gene: TRBD1
V gene: TRBV20-1

CDR3 protein: CASSSVGTEETQYF
CDR3 DNA: TGTGCCAGCAGCTCCGTCGGGACAGAAGAGACCCAGTACTTC
clone size: few
J gene: TRBJ2-5
D gene: TRBD1
V gene: TRBV7-8

CDR3 protein: CASEAGGPTANEQFF
CDR3 DNA: TGTGCCAGCGAGGCGGGAGGGCCTACCGCCAATGAGCAGTTCTTC
clone size: NA
J gene: TRBJ2-1
D gene: TRBD2
V gene: TRBV6-1

CDR3 protein: CASRISGANTGELFF
CDR3 DNA: TGTGCCAGCAGGATCTCCGGGGCGAACACCGGGGAGCTGTTTTTT
clone size: NA
J gene: TRBJ2-2
D gene: NA
V gene: TRBV7-9

CDR3 protein: CASSPSGRLSDTQYF
CDR3 DNA: TGTGCCAGCAGTCCTAGCGGGAGGCTGAGTGATACGCAGTATTTT
clone size: NA
J gene: TRBJ2-3
D gene: TRBD2
V gene: TRBV27

CDR3 protein: CASSRQTSGSSYEQYF
CDR3 DNA: TGTGCCAGCAGCCGACAGACTAGCGGGAGCTCCTACGAGCAGTACTTC
clone size: few
J gene: TRBJ2-7
D gene: TRBD2
V gene: TRBV4-2

CDR3 protein: CSARGTDGVTQYF
CDR3 DNA: TGCAGTGCTAGAGGGACAGACGGAGTGACCCAGTACTTC
clone size: few
J gene: TRBJ2-5
D gene: NA
V gene: TRBV20-1

CDR3 protein: CASSFTGYQETQYF
CDR3 DNA: TGTGCCAGCAGCTTTACAGGGTACCAAGAGACCCAGTACTTC
clone size: many
J gene: TRBJ2-5
D gene: NA
V gene: TRBV7-2

CDR3 protein: CASSSVKGVLDNEQFF
CDR3 DNA: TGTGCCAGCAGCTCCGTAAAGGGGGTCCTAGACAATGAGCAGTTCTTC
clone size: few
J gene: TRBJ2-1
D gene: NA
V gene: TRBV7-9

CDR3 protein: CASSLRAGGYTF
CDR3 DNA: TGTGCCAGCAGCTTGAGGGCGGGTGGCTACACCTTC
clone size: many
J gene: TRBJ1-2
D gene: NA
V gene: TRBV7-9

CDR3 protein: CAGSTGGNEQYF
CDR3 DNA: TGTGCCGGCAGCACGGGGGGCAACGAGCAGTACTTC
clone size: NA
J gene: TRBJ2-7
D gene: NA
V gene: TRBV11-2